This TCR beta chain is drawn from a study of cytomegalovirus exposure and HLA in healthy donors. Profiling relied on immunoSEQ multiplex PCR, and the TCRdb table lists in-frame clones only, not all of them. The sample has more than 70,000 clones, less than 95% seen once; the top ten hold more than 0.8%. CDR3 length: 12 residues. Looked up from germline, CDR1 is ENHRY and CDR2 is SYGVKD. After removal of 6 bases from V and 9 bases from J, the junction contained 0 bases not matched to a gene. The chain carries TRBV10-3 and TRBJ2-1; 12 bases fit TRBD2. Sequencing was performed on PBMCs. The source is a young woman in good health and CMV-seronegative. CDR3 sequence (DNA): TGTGCCATCAGACTAGCGGGAGGTGAGCAGTTCTTC. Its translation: CAIRLAGGEQFF.